The 31 T cell receptor beta chains listed next were all sequenced from one sample in a study of control samples from healthy donors and cancer patients (dated by TCRdb to about 2020). The library was generated by the immunoSEQ multiplex PCR assay. TCRdb re-hosts the immuneACCESS table, in-frame sequences only. Its copies lack some clones; in the studies checked, an unresolved V gene accounts for under half of them, and the cause for the rest is not known. A total of around 41,000 clones appear in this sample, 83% of them only once. Clones ranked in the top ten supply roughly 21% of the sample. The sequenced sample consisted of PBMCs. The receptors were sampled from a woman between 55 and 75 years old with lung cancer.

V is TRBV10-3 and J is TRBJ2-7, with unresolved D. Trimming took 6 bases from V and 3 from J, leaving 9 bases between them. The CDR3 is 12 residues long. Looked up from germline, CDR1 is ENHRY and CDR2 is SYGVKD. In DNA form, the CDR3 reads TGTGCCATCAGGGCGGACGGCTACGAGCAGTACTTC. The encoded protein is CAIRADGYEQYF.

The chain employs TRBV7-2 and TRBJ2-1; 10 positions agree with TRBD1. CDR3 length equals 15 residues. The V and J ends lost 2 bases and 9 bases, in that order; junction bases with no gene match: 7. Germline CDR1 and CDR2: SGHTA and FQGNSA. The CDR3 DNA reads as TGTGCCAGCAGCTTAAGGCGGACAGGGGGAGGTGAGCAGTTCTTC. This translates into CASSLRRTGGGEQFF.

The chain employs TRBV7-6 and TRBJ2-2; D may be TRBD1 (6 bases). The CDR3 consists of 19 residues. CDR1 is SGHVS and CDR2 is FNYEAQ in the germline V gene. V shed 5 bases and J shed 7 bases, with 29 bases lying between them. The CDR3 nucleotides are TGTGCCAGCAGCCATAAGATCTTAAGCCCGACAGGAGCTGGCGGGGAGCTGTTTTTT. Translating gives CASSHKILSPTGAGGELFF. The entire variable domain, with the rest obtained from reference TRBV7-6 and TRBJ2-2, is as follows: GAGVSQSPRYKVTKRGQDVALRCDPISGHVSLYWYRQALGQGPEFLTYFNYEAQQDKSGLPNDRFSAERPEGSISTLTIQRTEQRDSAMYRCASSHKILSPTGAGGELFFGEGSRLTVL.

The chain recombines TRBV7-2 with TRBJ2-1; D uncertain. The ends were cut back, 1 base at V and 5 bases at J, with 15 bases in the middle. CDR1 is SGHTA, CDR2 FQGNSA, per germline. CDR3 size: 16 residues. CDR3 nucleotide sequence: TGTGCCAGCAGCTTAGGGGTGGCCCACCTGAACAATGAGCAGTTCTTC. Translating gives CASSLGVAHLNNEQFF.

This clone came up once. The chain combines TRBV5-4 with TRBJ2-2; D is perhaps TRBD2 (5 bases). V dropped 1 base and J dropped 7 bases, with 11 bases sitting between them. Germline CDR1 is SGHNT and CDR2 is YYREEE (reference sequence). The CDR3 is made up of 14 amino acids. DNA of the CDR3: TGTGCCAGCAGCTTGAGGGAGAGGGTCGGGGAGCTGTTTTTT. Translated: CASSLRERVGELFF.

The chain uses TRBV6-6 and TRBJ1-2; D not resolved. CDR3 length: 15 amino acids. Germline CDR1 is MNHNY and CDR2 is SVGAGI (reference sequence). The germline V and J ends were trimmed by 2 bases and 8 bases, with 18 bases remaining between them. The CDR3 region is CASSYLTVSGTGYTF. The CDR3 bases are TGTGCCAGCAGTTACCTAACAGTCTCCGGTACCGGCTACACCTTC.

The genes are TRBV29-1 and TRBJ1-5, with D possibly TRBD1 on 5 matching bases. The CDR3 has 13 amino acids. The V end lost 7 bases, the J end lost 1 base, and 11 bases lay between the germline ends. In germline, CDR1 is SQVTM, CDR2 ANQGSEA. The CDR3 loop is CSGGEGSNQPQHF. In DNA, the CDR3 is TGCAGCGGCGGAGAGGGGAGCAATCAGCCCCAGCATTTT. Full variable domain (remainder filled in from reference TRBV29-1 and TRBJ1-5): SAVISQKPSRDICQRGTSLTIQCQVDSQVTMMFWYRQQPGQSLTLIATANQGSEATYESGFVIDKFPISRPNLTFSTLTVSNMSPEDSSIYLCSGGEGSNQPQHFGDGTRLSIL.

CDR3: CASSPPQGWETQYF. The DNA of the CDR3 is TGTGCCAGCAGCCCCCCTCAGGGATGGGAGACCCAGTACTTC. The chain recombines TRBV7-2 with TRBJ2-5; weak D call: TRBD1 (5 bases). Germline CDR1 reads SGHTA; CDR2 reads FQGNSA. The CDR3 consists of 14 residues. V shed 5 bases and J shed 5 bases, with 15 bases lying between them.

CDR3 DNA: TGTGCCAGTAGTAGAGGACAGGGGGCCGGTCAGCCCCAGCATTTT. It codes for CASSRGQGAGQPQHF. The chain combines TRBV19 with TRBJ1-5; 11 bases map to TRBD1. Germline V CDR1 and CDR2: LNHDA, SQIVND (reference sequence). V lost 4 bases, J lost 6 bases, and 5 bases stayed unmatched. This CDR3 is 15 amino acids long.

The chain joins TRBV5-4 to TRBJ2-1; 9 bases are shared with TRBD2. From germline, CDR1 is SGHNT and CDR2 YYREEE (reference sequence). Germline trimming cut 0 bases from V and 2 bases from J; bases unmatched to any gene: 3. The CDR3 has 16 residues. The CDR3 protein is CASSLVLAGTYNEQFF. DNA of the CDR3: TGTGCCAGCAGCTTGGTGCTAGCGGGGACCTACAATGAGCAGTTCTTC.

Here the CDR3 reads CASSRTALLHYGYTF. The CDR3 DNA is TGTGCCAGCAGCCGGACTGCCCTACTCCACTATGGCTACACCTTC. The chain joins TRBV6-4 to TRBJ1-2; no reliable D call. The CDR3 consists of 15 residues. CDR1 MRHNA and CDR2 SNTAGT come from the germline V gene. The V and J ends lost 6 bases and 3 bases respectively, with 17 bases between them.

The rearrangement links TRBV9 to TRBJ2-7; no definite D call. In germline, CDR1 is SGDLS, CDR2 YYNGEE. The CDR3 is 15 residues long. V was clipped by 0 bases and J by 3 bases, with 13 bases between them. This chain's CDR3 is CASSVGHGTLYEQYF. As DNA, the CDR3 is TGTGCCAGCAGCGTAGGCCACGGCACCCTCTACGAGCAGTACTTC.

The chain employs TRBV27 and TRBJ2-7, with D possibly being TRBD2 (5 bases). This CDR3 comprises 12 residues. Trimming removed 2 bases at V and 5 bases at J, with 7 bases between. CDR1 and CDR2 (germline): MNHEY, SMNVEV (reference sequence). CDR3 protein: CASSLLADEQYF. The CDR3 DNA follows: TGTGCCAGCAGTTTACTAGCCGACGAGCAGTACTTC.

This clone was seen a single time. The chain carries TRBV10-3 and TRBJ2-3; perhaps TRBD1 as D (5 bases). The CDR3 covers 17 residues. Trimming stripped 0 bases from V and 1 base from J, with 14 bases between. Germline lookup yields CDR1 ENHRY and CDR2 SYGVKD. The CDR3 loop is CAISESPGSEGTDTQYF. CDR3 DNA: TGTGCCATCAGTGAGTCCCCAGGGTCAGAAGGCACAGATACGCAGTATTTT.

The chain combines TRBV7-9 with TRBJ1-1; the D is unclear. This CDR3 has 12 residues. Trimming stripped 5 bases from V and 6 bases from J, with 10 bases between. Per germline, CDR1 SEHNR and CDR2 FQNEAQ (reference sequence). CDR3 DNA sequence: TGTGCCAGCAGCGCTCTATCCCCTGAAGCTTTCTTT. This codes for CASSALSPEAFF.

A single count supports this clone. The chain carries TRBV29-1 and TRBJ2-1, with TRBD2 matching over 10 bases. Germline lookup yields CDR1 SQVTM and CDR2 ANQGSEA. The CDR3 contains 13 residues. V lost 4 bases and J lost 4; bases outside the gene matches: 1. This CDR3 is CSVVTSGYNEQFF. The CDR3 DNA sequence: TGCAGCGTTGTGACTAGCGGGTACAATGAGCAGTTCTTC.

The CDR3 is CASSPGRTQETQYF. The CDR3 bases are TGCGCCAGCAGCCCTGGACGGACCCAAGAGACCCAGTACTTC. The V call is TRBV5-1, the J call TRBJ2-5; D ambiguous. From germline, CDR1 is SGHRS and CDR2 YFSETQ. The CDR3 loop spans 14 amino acids. Trimming took off 4 bases at V and 1 base at J, with 11 bases between the two ends.

J is TRBJ1-2 and V is TRBV7-2, with D tentatively TRBD1 (5 bases). Trimming shortened V by 4 bases and J by 0 bases, and 12 bases separated the two germline ends. Germline CDR1 and CDR2: SGHTA and FQGNSA. The CDR3 consists of 15 residues. This chain's CDR3 is CASSSYLTANYGYTF. The CDR3 coding sequence is TGTGCCAGCAGCTCCTACTTGACAGCTAACTATGGCTACACCTTC.

The genes are TRBV19 and TRBJ1-1, with 7 bases identical to TRBD1. The CDR3 covers 13 residues. From germline, CDR1 is LNHDA and CDR2 SQIVND (reference sequence). V gave up 4 bases and J gave up 6 bases; unmatched junction bases: 5. The CDR3 sequence is CASSSKGGSEAFF. DNA of the CDR3: TGTGCCAGTAGTAGCAAAGGGGGCTCTGAAGCTTTCTTT.

The chain carries TRBV19 and TRBJ1-2; no firm D call. CDR1 LNHDA and CDR2 SQIVND come from the germline V gene (reference sequence). The V and J ends lost 7 bases and 2 bases respectively, with 20 bases between them. CDR3 length equals 16 residues. The chain's CDR3 is CASTTSARLRNYGYTF. The DNA of the CDR3 is TGTGCCAGTACCACTTCCGCCCGCCTTCGGAACTATGGCTACACCTTC.

V usage is TRBV29-1 and J usage is TRBJ1-1; TRBD1 is a possible D gene (6 bases). Trimming took 7 bases from V and 0 from J, leaving 12 bases between them. Germline V lookup: CDR1 SQVTM, CDR2 ANQGSEA. This CDR3 region has 13 residues. CDR3 amino acids: CSAPDSMNTEAFF. The CDR3 coding sequence is TGCAGCGCCCCGGACAGCATGAACACTGAAGCTTTCTTT.

This clone was found a few times. V is TRBV7-8 and J is TRBJ2-2; no firm D call. V lost 2 bases to trimming and J lost 5 bases, with 12 bases between them. Germline V lookup: CDR1 SGHVS, CDR2 FQNEAQ. This CDR3 comprises 15 residues. The CDR3 here is CASSLPESSTGELFF. CDR3 bases: TGTGCCAGCAGCTTACCCGAAAGTAGTACCGGGGAGCTGTTTTTT.

V usage is TRBV5-1 and J usage is TRBJ2-6; no definite D call. Germline V gene lookup returns CDR1 SGHRS and CDR2 YFSETQ. This CDR3 is 16 amino acids long. Trimming took off 7 bases at V and 3 bases at J, with 17 bases between the two ends. The CDR3 coding sequence is TGCGCCAGCTCTGACGGAGAGGCTTATGGGGCCAACGTCCTGACTTTC. Translated, it gives CASSDGEAYGANVLTF. Based on the CDR3 plus reference TRBV5-1 and TRBJ2-6, the full variable domain is KAGVTQTPRYLIKTRGQQVTLSCSPISGHRSVSWYQQTPGQGLQFLFEYFSETQRNKGNFPGRFSGRQFSNSRSEMNVSTLELGDSALYLCASSDGEAYGANVLTFGAGSRLTVL.

The chain employs TRBV6-5 and TRBJ1-1; D gene unclear. Germline V gene data show CDR1 as MNHEY and CDR2 as SVGAGI. The CDR3 is made up of 16 amino acids. Between the trimmed V and J ends, which lost 1 base and 1 base, there was a span of 13 bases. Here the CDR3 DNA reads TGTGCCAGCAGTTACTACCTGACGGTCCCGAACACTGAAGCTTTCTTT. It translates to CASSYYLTVPNTEAFF.

Concerning this clone itself: This sample also contains other DNA sequences that code for the same CDR3. CDR3 bases: TGTGCCAGCGGGCGGGGACTAGCAGCCTACGAGCAGTACTTC. Amino acids: CASGRGLAAYEQYF. The V call is TRBV7-2, the J call TRBJ2-7; TRBD2 matches at 9 bases. CDR1 is SGHTA and CDR2 is FQGNSA in the germline V gene. The CDR3 runs to 14 residues. Trimming at V came to 8 bases and at J to 2 bases, leaving 7 bases not matched to a gene.

The chain couples TRBV7-9 to TRBJ2-7; D tentatively fits TRBD1 or TRBD2 (7 bases each). In germline, CDR1 is SEHNR, CDR2 FQNEAQ (reference sequence). Deletions cut 1 base from V and 5 bases from J, with 24 bases between. This CDR3 is built from 18 residues. This CDR3 is CASSLGGGRGSSSHEQYF. The CDR3 region has the DNA TGTGCCAGCAGCTTAGGCGGGGGCAGGGGGTCCTCCTCTCACGAGCAGTACTTC.

CDR3 amino acids: CASSSPDQGGYTF. CDR3 bases: TGTGCCAGCAGCTCCCCCGACCAGGGTGGCTACACCTTC. J is TRBJ1-2 and V is TRBV7-6, with D perhaps matching TRBD1 (5 bases). CDR1 and CDR2 from the germline V gene are SGHVS and FNYEAQ. V lost 4 bases, J lost 7 bases, and 13 bases lay in between. The CDR3 consists of 13 residues.

This rearrangement joins TRBV21-1 to TRBJ1-5; the table calls TRBD1, which could not be checked here. TRBV21-1 is shown as a pseudogene. The CDR3 runs to 15 residues. The chain's CDR3 is CASSKGDTSNQPQHF. For the CDR3, the DNA is TGTGCCAGCAGCAAAGGGGACACTAGCAATCAGCCCCAGCATTTT.

The CDR3 is CASRLGLRDRGRGDNIQYF. The CDR3 nucleotides read TGTGCAAGTCGCTTAGGCCTCCGGGACAGGGGGCGAGGGGACAACATTCAGTACTTC. The chain is built from TRBV12-2 and TRBJ2-4; no check of the table's D call, TRBD1, against the DNA was made. TRBV12-2 is annotated as a pseudogene. CDR3 length: 19 residues.

V gene TRBV10-3 combines with J gene TRBJ1-5; maybe TRBD1 (6 bases). This CDR3 has 17 amino acids. V was pared by 0 bases and J by 6 bases, with 18 bases between. CDR1 and CDR2 (germline): ENHRY, SYGVKD. The CDR3 DNA sequence: TGTGCCATCAGTGAGTCGACCTCAGGGGCGCCGGGTCAGCCCCAGCATTTT. Translated: CAISESTSGAPGQPQHF.

This clone has only one observation. The J gene is TRBJ2-5, the V gene TRBV19; maybe TRBD2 (5 bases). The ends were cut back, 6 bases at V and 5 bases at J, with 22 bases in the middle. This CDR3 comprises 16 residues. CDR1 is LNHDA and CDR2 is SQIVND in the germline V gene (reference sequence). The CDR3: CASSTPPGGRRETQYF. The CDR3, as DNA: TGTGCCAGTAGCACCCCCCCCGGCGGGCGCCGGGAGACCCAGTACTTC.